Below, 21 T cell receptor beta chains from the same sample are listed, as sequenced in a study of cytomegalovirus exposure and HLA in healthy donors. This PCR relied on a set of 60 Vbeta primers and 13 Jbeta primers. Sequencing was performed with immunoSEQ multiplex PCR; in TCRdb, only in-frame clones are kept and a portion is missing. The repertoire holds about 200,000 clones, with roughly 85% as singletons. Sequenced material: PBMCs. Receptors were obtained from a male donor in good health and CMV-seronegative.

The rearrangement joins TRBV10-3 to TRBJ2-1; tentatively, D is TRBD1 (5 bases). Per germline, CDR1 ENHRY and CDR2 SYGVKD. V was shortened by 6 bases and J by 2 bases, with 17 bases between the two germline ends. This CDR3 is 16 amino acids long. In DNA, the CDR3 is TGTGCCATCAGGGTAACAGGTAGGGCTACCTACAATGAGCAGTTCTTC. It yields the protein CAIRVTGRATYNEQFF.

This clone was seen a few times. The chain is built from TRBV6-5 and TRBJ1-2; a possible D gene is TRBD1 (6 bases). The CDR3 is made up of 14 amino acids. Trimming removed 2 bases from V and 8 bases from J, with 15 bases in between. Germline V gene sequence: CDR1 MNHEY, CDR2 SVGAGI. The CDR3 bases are TGTGCCAGCAGTTACGGGGAGGGGGGTCGGGGCTACACCTTC. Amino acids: CASSYGEGGRGYTF.

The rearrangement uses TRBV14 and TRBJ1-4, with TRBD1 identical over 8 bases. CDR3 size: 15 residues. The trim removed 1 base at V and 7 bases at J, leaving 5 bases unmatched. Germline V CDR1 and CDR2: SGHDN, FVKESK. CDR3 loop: CASSQVTGGGEKLFF. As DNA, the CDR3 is TGTGCCAGCAGCCAAGTAACAGGGGGTGGTGAAAAACTGTTTTTT.

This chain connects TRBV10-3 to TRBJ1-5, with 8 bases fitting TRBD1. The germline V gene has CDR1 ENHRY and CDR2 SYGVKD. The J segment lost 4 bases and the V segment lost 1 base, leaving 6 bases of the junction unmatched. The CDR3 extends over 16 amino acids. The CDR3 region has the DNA TGTGCCATCAGTGAGTACCCAGGGGGCGAAAATCAGCCCCAGCATTTT. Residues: CAISEYPGGENQPQHF.

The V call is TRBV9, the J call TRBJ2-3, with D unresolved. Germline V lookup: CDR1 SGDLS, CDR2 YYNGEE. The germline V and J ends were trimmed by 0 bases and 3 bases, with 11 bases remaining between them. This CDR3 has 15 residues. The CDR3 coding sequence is TGTGCCAGCAGCGTAGCTCCGGTCCTGACAGATACGCAGTATTTT. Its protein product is CASSVAPVLTDTQYF.

CDR3 protein: CASGPPRGHTTQTDTQYF. CDR3 DNA: TGTGCTAGTGGACCCCCCAGGGGGCACACAACACAAACAGATACGCAGTATTTT. V gene TRBV12-5 combines with J gene TRBJ2-3, with 8 bases identical to TRBD1. Germline V gene sequence: CDR1 LGHNT, CDR2 FRNRAP. V lost 6 bases to trimming and J lost 3 bases; unmatched junction nucleotides: 17. The CDR3 has 18 amino acids.

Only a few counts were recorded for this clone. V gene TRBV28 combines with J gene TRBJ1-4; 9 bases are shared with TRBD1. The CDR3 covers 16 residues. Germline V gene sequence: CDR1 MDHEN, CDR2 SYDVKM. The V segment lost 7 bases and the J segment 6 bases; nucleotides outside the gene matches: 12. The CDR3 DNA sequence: TGTGCCAGCATACCTCAGGGGACAGGGCACGATGAAAAACTGTTTTTT. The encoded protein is CASIPQGTGHDEKLFF.

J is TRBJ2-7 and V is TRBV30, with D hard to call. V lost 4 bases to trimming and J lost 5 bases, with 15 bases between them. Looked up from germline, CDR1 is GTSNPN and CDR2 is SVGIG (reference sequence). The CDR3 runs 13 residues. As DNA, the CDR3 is TGTGCCTGGAAGACCGCAATTAGCCACGAGCAGTACTTC. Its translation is CAWKTAISHEQYF.

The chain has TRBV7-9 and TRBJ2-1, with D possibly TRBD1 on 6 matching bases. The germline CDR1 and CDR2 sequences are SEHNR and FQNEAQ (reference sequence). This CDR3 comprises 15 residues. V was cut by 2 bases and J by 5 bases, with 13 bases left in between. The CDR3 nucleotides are TGTGCCAGCAGCTTACAGGGGAATCTGGACAATGAGCAGTTCTTC. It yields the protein CASSLQGNLDNEQFF.

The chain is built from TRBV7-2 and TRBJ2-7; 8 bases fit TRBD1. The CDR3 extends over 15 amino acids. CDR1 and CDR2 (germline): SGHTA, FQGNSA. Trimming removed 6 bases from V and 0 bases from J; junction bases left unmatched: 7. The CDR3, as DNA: TGTGCCAGCAGGCCCGACAGGGGCCACTCCTACGAGCAGTACTTC. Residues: CASRPDRGHSYEQYF.

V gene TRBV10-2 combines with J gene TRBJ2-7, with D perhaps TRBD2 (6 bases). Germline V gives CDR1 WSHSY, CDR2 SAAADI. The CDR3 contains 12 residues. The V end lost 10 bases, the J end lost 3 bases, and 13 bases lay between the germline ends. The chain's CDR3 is CATTGVLYEQYF. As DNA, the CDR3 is TGCGCCACCACGGGAGTACTCTACGAGCAGTACTTC.

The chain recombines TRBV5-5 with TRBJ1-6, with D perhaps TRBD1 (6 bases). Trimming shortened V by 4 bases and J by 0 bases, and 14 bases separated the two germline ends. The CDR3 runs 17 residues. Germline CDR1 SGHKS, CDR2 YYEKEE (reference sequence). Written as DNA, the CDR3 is TGTGCCAGCAGCCCCGGACAGAGGTCCTCCTATAATTCACCCCTCCACTTT. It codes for CASSPGQRSSYNSPLHF.

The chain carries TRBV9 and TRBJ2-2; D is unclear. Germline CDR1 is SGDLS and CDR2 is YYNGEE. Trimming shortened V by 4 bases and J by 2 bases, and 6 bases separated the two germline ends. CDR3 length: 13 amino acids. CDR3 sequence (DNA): TGTGCCAGCAGCACTCGAAACACCGGGGAGCTGTTTTTT. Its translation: CASSTRNTGELFF.

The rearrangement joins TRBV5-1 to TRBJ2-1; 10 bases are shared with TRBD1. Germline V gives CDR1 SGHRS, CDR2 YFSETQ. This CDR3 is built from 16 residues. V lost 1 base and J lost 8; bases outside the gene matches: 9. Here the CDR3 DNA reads TGCGCCAGCAGCTTGCTAGACAGGGGGCTTAGGGATGAGCAGTTCTTC. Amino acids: CASSLLDRGLRDEQFF. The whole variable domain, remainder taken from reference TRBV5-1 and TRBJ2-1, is KAGVTQTPRYLIKTRGQQVTLSCSPISGHRSVSWYQQTPGQGLQFLFEYFSETQRNKGNFPGRFSGRQFSNSRSEMNVSTLELGDSALYLCASSLLDRGLRDEQFFGPGTRLTVL.

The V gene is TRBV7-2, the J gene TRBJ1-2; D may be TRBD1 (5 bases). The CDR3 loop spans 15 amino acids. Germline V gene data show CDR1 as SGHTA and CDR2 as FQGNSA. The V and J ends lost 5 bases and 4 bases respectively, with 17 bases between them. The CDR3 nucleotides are TGTGCCAGCAGCCCCGGGAGAGGGGAGGGCTATGGCTACACCTTC. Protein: CASSPGRGEGYGYTF.

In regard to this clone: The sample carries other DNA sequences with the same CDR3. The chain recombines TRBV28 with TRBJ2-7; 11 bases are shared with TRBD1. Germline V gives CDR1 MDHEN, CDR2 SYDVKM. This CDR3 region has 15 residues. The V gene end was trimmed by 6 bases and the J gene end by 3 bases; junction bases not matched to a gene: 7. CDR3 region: CASSLPGTGGYEQYF. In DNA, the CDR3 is TGTGCCAGCAGCCTCCCCGGGACAGGGGGCTACGAGCAGTACTTC.

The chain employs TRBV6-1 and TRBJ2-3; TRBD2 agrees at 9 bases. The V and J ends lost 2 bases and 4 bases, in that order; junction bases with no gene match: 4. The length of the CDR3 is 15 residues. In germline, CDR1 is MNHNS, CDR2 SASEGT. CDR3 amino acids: CASSELAGNADTQYF. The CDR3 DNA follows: TGTGCCAGCAGTGAACTAGCGGGGAATGCAGATACGCAGTATTTT.

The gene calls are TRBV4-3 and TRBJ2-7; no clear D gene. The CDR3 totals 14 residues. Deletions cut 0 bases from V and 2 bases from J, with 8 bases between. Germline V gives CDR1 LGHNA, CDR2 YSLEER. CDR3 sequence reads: CASSQDSVTYEQYF. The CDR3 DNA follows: TGCGCCAGCAGCCAAGATTCAGTTACCTACGAGCAGTACTTC.

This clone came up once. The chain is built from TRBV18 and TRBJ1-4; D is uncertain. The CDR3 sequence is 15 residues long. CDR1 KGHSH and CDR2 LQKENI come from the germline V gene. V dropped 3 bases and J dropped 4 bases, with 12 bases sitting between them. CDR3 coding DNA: TGTGCCAGCTCACCGGATGAGGAGAGTAATGAAAAACTGTTTTTT. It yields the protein CASSPDEESNEKLFF.

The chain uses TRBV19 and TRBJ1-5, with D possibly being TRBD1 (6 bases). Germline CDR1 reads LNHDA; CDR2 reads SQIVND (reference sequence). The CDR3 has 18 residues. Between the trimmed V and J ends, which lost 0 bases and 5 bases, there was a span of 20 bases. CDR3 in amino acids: CASSIDRGWGGADQPQHF. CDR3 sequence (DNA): TGTGCCAGTAGTATAGATCGGGGTTGGGGGGGCGCCGATCAGCCCCAGCATTTT. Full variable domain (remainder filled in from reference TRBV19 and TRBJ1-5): DGGITQSPKYLFRKEGQNVTLSCEQNLNHDAMYWYRQDPGQGLRLIYYSQIVNDFQKGDIAEGYSVSREKKESFPLTVTSAQKNPTAFYLCASSIDRGWGGADQPQHFGDGTRLSIL.

The CDR3 is CASSSGIMNTEAFF. The CDR3 nucleotides read TGCGCCAGCAGCTCAGGGATCATGAACACTGAAGCTTTCTTT. The chain carries TRBV5-1 and TRBJ1-1; D may be TRBD1 (5 bases). The CDR3 is 14 amino acids. The ends were cut back, 3 bases at V and 0 bases at J, with 9 bases in the middle. Germline V gene sequence: CDR1 SGHRS, CDR2 YFSETQ. The variable domain in full, with the rest retrieved from reference TRBV5-1 and TRBJ1-1, is KAGVTQTPRYLIKTRGQQVTLSCSPISGHRSVSWYQQTPGQGLQFLFEYFSETQRNKGNFPGRFSGRQFSNSRSEMNVSTLELGDSALYLCASSSGIMNTEAFFGQGTRLTVV.